This entry lists 9 T cell receptor beta chains sequenced from one sample in a study of T cell responses to AZD1222 COVID-19 vaccine. The table came from immunoSEQ multiplex PCR; TCRdb's copy has only in-frame clones and leaves some out. The repertoire holds approximately 180,000 clones, around nine tenths seen once, with 1.5% to 2% in the top ten. The specimen was peripheral blood, collected on day 0 of AZD1222 vaccination. All receptors derive from an adult in good health.

V gene TRBV5-1 combines with J gene TRBJ2-2, with D possibly being TRBD1 (5 bases). From germline, CDR1 is SGHRS and CDR2 YFSETQ. Deletions cut 5 bases from V and 3 bases from J, with 14 bases between. This CDR3 has 15 residues. CDR3 sequence (DNA): TGCGCCAGCAGTAAGCTAGAAGGGGACACCGGGGAGCTGTTTTTT. This translates into CASSKLEGDTGELFF.

The chain is built from TRBV5-6 and TRBJ2-1; D tentatively fits TRBD1 or TRBD2 (5 bases each). Trimming removed 4 bases at V and 10 bases at J, with 12 bases between. Germline CDR1 and CDR2: SGHDT and YYEEEE. The CDR3 covers 12 residues. As DNA, the CDR3 is TGTGCCAGCAGCCCGGGACGGAGGGAGCAGTTCTTC. This encodes CASSPGRREQFF.

The genes are TRBV30 and TRBJ1-1, with D maybe TRBD1 (5 bases). This CDR3 region has 13 residues. Trimming pared 5 bases from V and 8 bases from J, leaving 18 bases between. Germline V lookup: CDR1 GTSNPN, CDR2 SVGIG (reference sequence). CDR3: CAWDVGTAEEAFF. The CDR3 DNA is TGTGCCTGGGACGTCGGGACGGCCGAAGAAGCTTTCTTT.

Only a few counts were recorded for this clone. V is TRBV5-6 and J is TRBJ1-5; unclear D gene. The V gene's germline CDR1 is SGHDT and CDR2 YYEEEE. Trimming stripped 0 bases from V and 5 bases from J, with 12 bases between. The CDR3 has 15 residues. In DNA form, the CDR3 reads TGTGCCAGCAGCTTGGGGATAGGGAAGGATCAGCCCCAGCATTTT. It yields the protein CASSLGIGKDQPQHF. The variable domain in full, completed from reference TRBV5-6 and TRBJ1-5, reads DAGVTQSPTHLIKTRGQQVTLRCSPKSGHDTVSWYQQALGQGPQFIFQYYEEEERQRGNFPDRFSGHQFPNYSSELNVNALLLGDSALYLCASSLGIGKDQPQHFGDGTRLSIL.

This clone was seen only once. The chain is built from TRBV7-3 and TRBJ2-1; the match to TRBD2 covers 14 bases. CDR3 length: 15 residues. Germline V gene sequence: CDR1 SGHTA, CDR2 FQGTGA. J gave up 9 bases and V 4 bases, and 5 bases lay outside the gene matches. The DNA for the CDR3 is TGTGCCAGCAGCTCCTCCGGGACTAGCGGGGGTGAGCAGTTCTTC. It translates to CASSSSGTSGGEQFF.

The genes are TRBV27 and TRBJ1-2; no clear D. Trimming removed 2 bases at V and 4 bases at J, with 11 bases between. This CDR3 is built from 14 residues. The germline V gene encodes CDR1 MNHEY and CDR2 SMNVEV (reference sequence). The CDR3 bases are TGTGCCAGCAGTTTAGGTTCGGGTTTCTATGGCTACACCTTC. Its translation is CASSLGSGFYGYTF.

The rearrangement uses TRBV24-1 and TRBJ2-7; 8 bases match TRBD1. The CDR3 consists of 15 residues. The V segment lost 1 base and the J segment 3 bases; nucleotides outside the gene matches: 4. Germline V gives CDR1 KGHDR, CDR2 SFDVKD. The CDR3 protein is CATSDFGQGDYEQYF. CDR3 DNA: TGTGCCACCAGTGATTTTGGACAGGGAGACTACGAGCAGTACTTC.

The sample holds a few counts of this clone. Here the CDR3 reads CASRGTGTGYNQPQHF. The CDR3 DNA sequence: TGTGCCAGCAGGGGGACCGGGACAGGGTACAATCAGCCCCAGCATTTT. The chain recombines TRBV28 with TRBJ1-5, with 9 bases fitting TRBD1. There are 16 residues in the CDR3. Germline trimming cut 6 bases from V and 3 bases from J; bases unmatched to any gene: 9. CDR1 and CDR2 (germline): MDHEN, SYDVKM.

The chain links TRBV7-9 to TRBJ1-2; 9 bases line up with TRBD1. With 6 bases clipped from V and 8 bases from J, the junction kept 13 bases outside the gene matches. The germline CDR1 and CDR2 sequences are SEHNR and FQNEAQ (reference sequence). This CDR3 has 15 amino acids. The CDR3 here is CASRPGTGNSGGYTF. CDR3 coding DNA: TGTGCCAGCAGACCAGGGACAGGGAATTCGGGGGGCTACACCTTC.